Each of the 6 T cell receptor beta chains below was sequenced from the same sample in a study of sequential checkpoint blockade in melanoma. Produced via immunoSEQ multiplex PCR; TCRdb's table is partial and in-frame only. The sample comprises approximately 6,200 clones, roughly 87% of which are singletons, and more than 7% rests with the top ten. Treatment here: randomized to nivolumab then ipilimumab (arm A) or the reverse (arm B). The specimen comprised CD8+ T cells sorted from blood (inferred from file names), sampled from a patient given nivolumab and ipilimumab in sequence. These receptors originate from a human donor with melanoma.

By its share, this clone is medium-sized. CDR3 amino acids: CAWSVREDSGTEAFF. The CDR3 region has the DNA TGTGCCTGGAGTGTACGAGAAGACTCGGGCACTGAAGCTTTCTTT. The chain has TRBV30 and TRBJ1-1, with no clear D. Germline V gene lookup returns CDR1 GTSNPN and CDR2 SVGIG (reference sequence). The length of the CDR3 is 15 residues. Between the trimmed V and J ends, which lost 0 bases and 4 bases, there was a span of 15 bases.

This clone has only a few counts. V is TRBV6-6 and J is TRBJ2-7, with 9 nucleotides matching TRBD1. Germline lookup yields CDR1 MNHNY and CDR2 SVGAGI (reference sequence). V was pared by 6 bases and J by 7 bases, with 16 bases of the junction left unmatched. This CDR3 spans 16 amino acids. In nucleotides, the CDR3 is TGTGCCAGCAGCCTCTTTCCGGGACAGGGATCCGGAGAGCAGTACTTC. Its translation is CASSLFPGQGSGEQYF.

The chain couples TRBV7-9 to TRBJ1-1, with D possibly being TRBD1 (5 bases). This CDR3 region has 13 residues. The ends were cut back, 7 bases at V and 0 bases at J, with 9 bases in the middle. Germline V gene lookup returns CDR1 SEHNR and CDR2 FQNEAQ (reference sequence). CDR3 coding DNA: TGTGCCAGCACCCCGGGGGTGAACACTGAAGCTTTCTTT. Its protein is CASTPGVNTEAFF.

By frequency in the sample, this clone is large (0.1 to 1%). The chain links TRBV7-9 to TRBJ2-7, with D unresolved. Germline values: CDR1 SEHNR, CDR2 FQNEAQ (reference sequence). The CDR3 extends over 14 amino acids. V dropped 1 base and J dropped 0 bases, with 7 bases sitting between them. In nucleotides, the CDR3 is TGTGCCAGCAGCTTAGGGGCATACTCCTACGAGCAGTACTTC. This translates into CASSLGAYSYEQYF.

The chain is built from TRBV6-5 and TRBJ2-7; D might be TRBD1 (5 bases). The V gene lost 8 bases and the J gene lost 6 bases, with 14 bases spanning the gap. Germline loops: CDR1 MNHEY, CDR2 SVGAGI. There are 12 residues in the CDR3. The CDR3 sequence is CASGLPTVEQYF. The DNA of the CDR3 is TGTGCCAGCGGTCTCCCGACAGTCGAGCAGTACTTC.

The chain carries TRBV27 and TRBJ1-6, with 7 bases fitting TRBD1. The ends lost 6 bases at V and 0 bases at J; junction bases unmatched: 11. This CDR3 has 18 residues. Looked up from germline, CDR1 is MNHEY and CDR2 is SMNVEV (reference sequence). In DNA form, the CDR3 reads TGTGCCAGCAGCTTCCTGGCAGGGGGTCCCTCCTATAATTCACCCCTCCACTTT. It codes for CASSFLAGGPSYNSPLHF.